Here is one TCR beta chain with its context. Its antigen is still unknown. This CDR3 has 15 amino acids. The germline V and J ends were trimmed by 4 bases and 4 bases, with 11 bases remaining between them. Germline CDR1 MGHDK, CDR2 SYGVNS. This sample stems from a study of shared clonotypes between healthy human individuals. Study-level findings and limits: Generally, naive subsets came out with larger estimated richness than memory subsets.

Samples underwent the assay at deep level. Here immunoSEQ multiplex PCR was the method, and the copy in TCRdb shows in-frame clones only, minus some. The data show about 1 million clones, with roughly 75% seen just once and around 1.5% held by the top ten. This TCR came from a man between 18 and 29 years old in good health. The rearrangement joins TRBV25-1 to TRBJ1-6; no reliable D call. Sequencing was done on a sample of memory CD4+ T cells sorted from blood. Subset: CD45RA-negative fraction. Written as DNA, the CDR3 is TGTGCCAGCAGTGGCTTCACCCCATATAATTCACCCCTCCACTTT. Translation: CASSGFTPYNSPLHF.